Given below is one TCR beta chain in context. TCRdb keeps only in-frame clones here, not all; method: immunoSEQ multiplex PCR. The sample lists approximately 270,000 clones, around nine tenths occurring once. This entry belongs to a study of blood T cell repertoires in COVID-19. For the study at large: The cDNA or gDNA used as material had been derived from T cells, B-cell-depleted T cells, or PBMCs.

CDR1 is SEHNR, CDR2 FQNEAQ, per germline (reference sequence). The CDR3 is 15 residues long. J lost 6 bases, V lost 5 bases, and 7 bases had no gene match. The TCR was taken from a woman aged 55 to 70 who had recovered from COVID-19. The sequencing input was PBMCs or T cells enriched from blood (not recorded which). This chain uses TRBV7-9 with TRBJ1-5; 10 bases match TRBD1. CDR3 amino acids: CASSPDRDRGQPQHF. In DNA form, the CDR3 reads TGTGCCAGCAGCCCCGACCGGGACAGGGGTCAGCCCCAGCATTTT.